This TCR beta chain was observed in a study of control samples from healthy donors and cancer patients. The CDR3 length is 15 residues. Deletions cut 0 bases from V and 2 bases from J, with 8 bases between. Germline CDR1 is SGHTS and CDR2 is YDEGEE. Generated by immunoSEQ multiplex PCR, the TCRdb table keeps only in-frame clones and is missing some. The table lists 150,000 to 200,000 clones, more than 80% of them singletons. The chain joins TRBV5-8 to TRBJ1-4; D remains unclear. Sequences were obtained from blood. The source of this sequence is a man aged 30 to 39 in good health. This chain's CDR3 is CASSLGPGTNEKLFF. Written as DNA, the CDR3 is TGTGCCAGCAGCTTGGGTCCTGGTACTAATGAAAAACTGTTTTTT.